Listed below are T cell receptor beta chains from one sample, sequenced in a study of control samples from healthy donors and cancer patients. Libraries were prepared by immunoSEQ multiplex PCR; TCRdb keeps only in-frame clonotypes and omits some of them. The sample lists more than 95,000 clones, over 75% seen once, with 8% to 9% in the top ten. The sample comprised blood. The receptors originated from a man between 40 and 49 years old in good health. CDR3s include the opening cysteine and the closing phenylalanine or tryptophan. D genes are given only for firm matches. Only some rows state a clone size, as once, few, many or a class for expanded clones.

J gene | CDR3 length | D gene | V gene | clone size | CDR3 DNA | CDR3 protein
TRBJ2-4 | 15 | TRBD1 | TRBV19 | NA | TGTGCCAGTAGTAATGACAGGGGGCGCGTCACGATTCAGTACTTC | CASSNDRGRVTIQYF
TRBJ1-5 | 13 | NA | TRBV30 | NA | TGTGCCTGGAGTGTGAATAGCAATCAGCCCCAGCATTTT | CAWSVNSNQPQHF
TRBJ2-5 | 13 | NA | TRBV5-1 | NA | TGCGCCAGCAGTCACAGTGCGGAAGAGACCCAGTACTTC | CASSHSAEETQYF
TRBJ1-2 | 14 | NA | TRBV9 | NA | TGTGCCAGCAGCTCCGGCGGCGCCCTCTATGGCTACACCTTC | CASSSGGALYGYTF
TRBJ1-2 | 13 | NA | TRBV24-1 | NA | TGTGCCACCAGTGACTCCATGTGGGAAGGCTACACCTTC | CATSDSMWEGYTF
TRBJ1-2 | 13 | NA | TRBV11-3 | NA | TGTGCCACAAACAAGCTCCACTTTCATGGCTACACCTTC | CATNKLHFHGYTF
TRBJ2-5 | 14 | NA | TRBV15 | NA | TGTGCCACCAGCAGAAATCCAGGTCAAGAGACCCAGTACTTC | CATSRNPGQETQYF
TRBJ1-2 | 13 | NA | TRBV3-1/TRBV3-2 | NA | TGTGCCAGCAGCCGGGGGCGCGGCTATGGCTACACCTTC | CASSRGRGYGYTF
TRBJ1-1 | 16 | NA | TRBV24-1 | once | TGTGCCACCAGTGATTCCCGATCGGGGGTGAACACTGAAGCTTTCTTT | CATSDSRSGVNTEAFF
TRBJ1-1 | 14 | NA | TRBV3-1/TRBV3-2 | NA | TGTGCCAGCAGCCCACCCTTGGGGAACACTGAAGCTTTCTTT | CASSPPLGNTEAFF
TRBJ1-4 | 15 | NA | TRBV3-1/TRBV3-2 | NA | TGTGCCAGCAGCCAAGGGGGAACCATTCGGGAAAAACTGTTTTTT | CASSQGGTIREKLFF
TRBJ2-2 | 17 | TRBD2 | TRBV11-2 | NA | TGTGCCAGCAGCTTAGCGACTAGCGGGGTCAACACCGGGGAGCTGTTTTTT | CASSLATSGVNTGELFF
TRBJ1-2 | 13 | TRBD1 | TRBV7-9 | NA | TGTGCCAGCAGCTTACGGACAGGGGAGGGCTACACCTTC | CASSLRTGEGYTF
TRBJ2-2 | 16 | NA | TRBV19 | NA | TGTGCCAGTAGTATGGAGACTAACAGGAACACCGGGGAGCTGTTTTTT | CASSMETNRNTGELFF
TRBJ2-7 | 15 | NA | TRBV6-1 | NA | TGTGCCAGCAGTGAAGCAGGGCGAAGCTCCTACGAGCAGTACTTC | CASSEAGRSSYEQYF
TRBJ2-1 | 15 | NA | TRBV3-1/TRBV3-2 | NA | TGTGCCAGCAGGTCTAGCGACTTATCCTACAATGAGCAGTTCTTC | CASRSSDLSYNEQFF
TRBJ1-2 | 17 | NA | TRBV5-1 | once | TGCGCCAGCAGCTTGGCTTCTGGGATTTTGGGAAACTATGGCTACACCTTC | CASSLASGILGNYGYTF
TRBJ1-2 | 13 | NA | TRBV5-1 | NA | TGCGCCAGCAGCCCGGGATCTAACTATGGCTACACCTTC | CASSPGSNYGYTF
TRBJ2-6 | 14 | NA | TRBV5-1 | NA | TGCGCCAGCAAACACACTTCTGGGGCCAACGTCCTGACTTTC | CASKHTSGANVLTF
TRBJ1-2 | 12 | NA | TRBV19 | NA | TGTGCCAGTAGTATTGGAGGGAATGGCTACACCTTC | CASSIGGNGYTF
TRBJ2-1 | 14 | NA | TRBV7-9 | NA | TGTGCCAGCAGCTTAACGGACGGGATCAATGAGCAGTTCTTC | CASSLTDGINEQFF
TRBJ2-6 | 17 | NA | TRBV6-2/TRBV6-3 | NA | TGTGCCAGCAGTTCGAATAACAGGCACGCTGGGGCCAACGTCCTGACTTTC | CASSSNNRHAGANVLTF
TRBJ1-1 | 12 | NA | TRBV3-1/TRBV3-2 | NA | TGTGCCAGCAGCCATCGTAGGTCTGAAGCTTTCTTT | CASSHRRSEAFF
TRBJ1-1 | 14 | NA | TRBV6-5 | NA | TGTGCCAGCAGCCTACAGGACCGAAACACTGAAGCTTTCTTT | CASSLQDRNTEAFF
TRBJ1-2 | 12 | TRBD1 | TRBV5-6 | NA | TGTGCCAGCAGGCAGGGGGCGCATGGCTACACCTTC | CASRQGAHGYTF
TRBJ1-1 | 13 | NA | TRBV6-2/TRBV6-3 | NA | TGTGCCAGCAGTTACTGGCAGAACACTGAAGCTTTCTTT | CASSYWQNTEAFF
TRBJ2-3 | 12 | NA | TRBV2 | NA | TGTGCCGGCACGACAGGTACAGATACGCAGTATTTT | CAGTTGTDTQYF
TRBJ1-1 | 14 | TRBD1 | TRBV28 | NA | TGTGCCAGCAGTTCTCCGGGACAGGCCACTGAAGCTTTCTTT | CASSSPGQATEAFF
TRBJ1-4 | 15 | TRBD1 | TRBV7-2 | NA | TGTGCCAGCAGCTTACAGCCAGGGGGCGATGAAAAACTGTTTTTT | CASSLQPGGDEKLFF
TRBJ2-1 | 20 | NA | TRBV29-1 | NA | TGCAGCGCTGACGGACCCCGGGACCTTGGAAATTTTAGCTCCTACAATGAGCAGTTCTTC | CSADGPRDLGNFSSYNEQFF
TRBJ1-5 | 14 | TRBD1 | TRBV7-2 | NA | TGTGCCAGCAGCATGGGGGACAGGAATCAGCCCCAGCATTTT | CASSMGDRNQPQHF
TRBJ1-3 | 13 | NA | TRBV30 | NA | TGTGCCTTTGCCCACATCTCTGGAAACACCATATATTTT | CAFAHISGNTIYF
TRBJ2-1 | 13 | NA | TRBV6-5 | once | TGTGCCAGCAGACAGGTTCAGGACAATGAGCAGTTCTTC | CASRQVQDNEQFF
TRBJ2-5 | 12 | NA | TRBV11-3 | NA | TGTGCCAGTTCAATAGTGAAGGAGACCCAGTACTTC | CASSIVKETQYF
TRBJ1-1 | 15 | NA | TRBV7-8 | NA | TGTGCCAGCAGCTTAGCACCTCAGGGGAACACTGAAGCTTTCTTT | CASSLAPQGNTEAFF
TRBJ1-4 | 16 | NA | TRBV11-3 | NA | TGTGCCAGCAGCTTAGATCAGAGTGCAACTAATGAAAAACTGTTTTTT | CASSLDQSATNEKLFF
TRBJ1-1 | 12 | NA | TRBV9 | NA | TGTGCCAGCAGGGGGAACGGGCCTGAAGCTTTCTTT | CASRGNGPEAFF
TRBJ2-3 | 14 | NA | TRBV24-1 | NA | TGTGCCACCAGTGAGTGGGGACGGTCAGATACGCAGTATTTT | CATSEWGRSDTQYF
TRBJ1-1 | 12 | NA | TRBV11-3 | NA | TGTGCCAGCAGATGGGAGAACACTGAAGCTTTCTTT | CASRWENTEAFF
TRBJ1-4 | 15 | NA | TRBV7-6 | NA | TGTGCCAGCAGCCAGGTAGCTGGGCGGGTTGAAAAACTGTTTTTT | CASSQVAGRVEKLFF
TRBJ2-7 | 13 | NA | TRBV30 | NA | TGTGCCCTCACGTTGGGACACAACTACGAGCAGTACTTC | CALTLGHNYEQYF
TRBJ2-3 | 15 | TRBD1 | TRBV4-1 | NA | TGCGCCAGCAGCCAAGGGGACAGCCGCACAGATACGCAGTATTTT | CASSQGDSRTDTQYF
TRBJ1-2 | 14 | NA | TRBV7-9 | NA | TGTGCCAGCAGCTTAAGGACGGGGGACTATGGCTACACCTTC | CASSLRTGDYGYTF
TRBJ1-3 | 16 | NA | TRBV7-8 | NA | TGTGCCAGCAGCTTACCACGACTGAACTCTGGAAACACCATATATTTT | CASSLPRLNSGNTIYF
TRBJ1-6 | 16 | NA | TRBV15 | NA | TGTGCCACCAGCAGAGATCCCTTGGCGGGGAATTCACCCCTCCACTTT | CATSRDPLAGNSPLHF
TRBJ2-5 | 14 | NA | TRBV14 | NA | TGTGCCAGCAGCCAAGGGACAGTCCAAGAGACCCAGTACTTC | CASSQGTVQETQYF
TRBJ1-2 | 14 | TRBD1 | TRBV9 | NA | TGTGCCAGCAGCGCCAACAGGGGAGAAAGGGGCTACACCTTC | CASSANRGERGYTF
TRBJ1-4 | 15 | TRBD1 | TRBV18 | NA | TGTGCCAGCTCGCCTGAACAGGGGAAGTCTGAAAAACTGTTTTTT | CASSPEQGKSEKLFF
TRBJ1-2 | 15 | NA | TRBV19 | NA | TGTGCCAGTAGTATTCTTCATGTCGCCGTCGCGGGCTACACCTTC | CASSILHVAVAGYTF
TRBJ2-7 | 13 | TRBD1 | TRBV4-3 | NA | TGCGCCAGCAGCCGGGACAGTCACTACGAGCAGTACTTC | CASSRDSHYEQYF
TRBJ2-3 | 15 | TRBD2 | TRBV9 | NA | TGTGCCAGCAGCCCCCGAGCGGGGGGGGTTTATACGCAGTATTTT | CASSPRAGGVYTQYF
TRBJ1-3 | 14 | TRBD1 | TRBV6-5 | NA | TGTGCCAGCAGTTCAGGACAGGCCGGAAACACCATATATTTT | CASSSGQAGNTIYF
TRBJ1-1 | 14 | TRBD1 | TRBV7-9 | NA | TGTGCCAGCAGCTTACAGGGGGCGCAAACTGAAGCTTTCTTT | CASSLQGAQTEAFF
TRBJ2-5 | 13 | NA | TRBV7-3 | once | TGTGCCAGTTCAGGGGGGCCGGGGGAGACCCAGTACTTC | CASSGGPGETQYF
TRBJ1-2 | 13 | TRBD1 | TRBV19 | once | TGTGCCAGTAGTATTACGAGGGGGCAAGGCTACACCTTC | CASSITRGQGYTF
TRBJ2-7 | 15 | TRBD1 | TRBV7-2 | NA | TGTGCCAGCAGCCCCCGGGACAGGGGGCCCTACGAGCAGTACTTC | CASSPRDRGPYEQYF
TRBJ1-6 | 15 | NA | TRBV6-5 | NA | TGTGCCAGCAGCGTATCCAGGCAAGGGAATTCACCCCTCCACTTT | CASSVSRQGNSPLHF
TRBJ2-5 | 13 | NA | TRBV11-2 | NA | TGTGCCAGTAAAAGTTGGGGGCAAGAGACCCAGTACTTC | CASKSWGQETQYF
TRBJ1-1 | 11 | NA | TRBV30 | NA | TGTGCCTGGAGTGTATTTGAGGAAGCTTTCTTT | CAWSVFEEAFF